This T cell receptor (beta chain) was retrieved from a study of neoadjuvant anti-PD-1 for oral cavity cancer. As for time point: after neoadjuvant nivolumab, at surgical resection. Only a few counts were recorded for this clone. Clones were sequenced by immunoSEQ multiplex PCR, and TCRdb holds only the in-frame ones, with some missing. Seen here are roughly 36,000 clones, approximately 40% observed once, and the top ten hold approximately 15%. J lost 2 bases, V lost 2 bases, and 1 base had no gene match. This CDR3 spans 14 amino acids. From germline, CDR1 is SGHAT and CDR2 FQDESV (reference sequence).

The chain recombines TRBV11-1 with TRBJ2-3, with 7 bases aligning to TRBD2. The sample consisted of tumor tissue, taken after nivolumab (anti-PD-1) treatment. The TCR was taken from a person aged 35-79 years with oral cavity squamous cell carcinoma. The CDR3 reads CASSLSGNTDTQYF. In DNA, the CDR3 is TGTGCCAGCAGCTTAAGCGGGAACACAGATACGCAGTATTTT.